Each of the 6 T cell receptor beta chains below was sequenced from the same sample in a study of metastatic and nonmetastatic thyroid tumors. MiXCR reprocessed the PCR reads for TCRdb. The table records about 32,000 clones, 20% to 25% of them present only once. Among the patients, none had received any treatment before thyroid surgery. The sample was blood. These receptor sequences come from a female donor with papillary thyroid cancer or a benign thyroid nodule (not recorded which). Some clones in this sample may be carry-over from other donors' samples.

This chain joins TRBV30 and TRBJ1-5, with D unclear. The CDR3 loop spans 16 amino acids. V lost 0 bases and J lost 5, with 17 bases in between. CDR1 is GTSNPN, CDR2 SVGIG, per germline (reference sequence). CDR3 nucleotide sequence: TGTGCCTGGAGTGTACGCAGTGCGCAAAGACATCAGCCCCAGCATTTT. Translation gives CAWSVRSAQRHQPQHF.

This clone was observed many times. The gene calls are TRBV3-1 and TRBJ2-7; 7 bases align to TRBD1. V was clipped by 3 bases and J by 7 bases; unmatched bases: 6. The CDR3 loop spans 13 amino acids. Germline V gene lookup returns CDR1 LGHDT and CDR2 YNNKEL (reference sequence). CDR3 in DNA: TGTGCCAGCAGCCAGAAGGGGGCGGGTGAGCAGTACTTC. It codes for CASSQKGAGEQYF.

CDR3 residues: CASSLVRIGGSEQFF. Written as DNA, the CDR3 is TGTGCCAGCAGCTTAGTTCGTATAGGGGGAAGTGAGCAGTTCTTC. V usage is TRBV11-1 and J usage is TRBJ2-1; a possible D gene is TRBD1 (6 bases). V shed 1 base and J shed 9 bases, with 16 bases lying between them. In germline, CDR1 is SGHAT, CDR2 FQDESV (reference sequence). The CDR3 covers 15 residues. Full variable domain (rest looked up from reference TRBV11-1 and TRBJ2-1): EAEVAQSPRYKITEKSQAVAFWCDPISGHATLYWYRQILGQGPELLVQFQDESVVDDSQLPKDRFSAERLKGVDSTLKIQPAELGDSAMYLCASSLVRIGGSEQFFGPGTRLTVL.

This clone was found many times. This chain joins TRBV20-1 and TRBJ2-1; no definite D call. The CDR3 loop spans 14 amino acids. Germline V gene lookup returns CDR1 DFQATT and CDR2 SNEGSKA (reference sequence). Trimming left V 5 bases short and J 0 bases short, with 11 bases between. DNA of the CDR3: TGCAGTGCTCATCTCCCCTTCTCCTACAATGAGCAGTTCTTC. Translated, it gives CSAHLPFSYNEQFF.

In its sample, this clone was seen many times. V usage is TRBV19 and J usage is TRBJ2-1; 8 bases are a match to TRBD1. After removal of 5 bases from V and 8 bases from J, the junction contained 8 bases not matched to a gene. The germline V gene has CDR1 LNHDA and CDR2 SQIVND (reference sequence). There are 14 residues in the CDR3. This CDR3 reads CASSLGQGVHEQFF. DNA of the CDR3: TGTGCCAGTAGTCTAGGACAGGGAGTTCATGAGCAGTTCTTC.

This clone was counted many times. CDR3 bases: TGTGCTAGTGGGCCCTCTTTTAATGCGCCCCAGCATTTT. Its protein product is CASGPSFNAPQHF. This chain uses TRBV12-5 with TRBJ1-5; D gene ambiguous. Trimming cost V 6 bases and J 9 bases, with 15 bases left between them. CDR1 and CDR2 from the germline V gene are LGHNT and FRNRAP. This CDR3 comprises 13 residues. Variable domain in full (rest from reference TRBV12-5 and TRBJ1-5): DARVTQTPRHKVTEMGQEVTMRCQPILGHNTVFWYRQTMMQGLELLAYFRNRAPLDDSGMPKDRFSAEMPDATLATLKIQPSEPRDSAVYFCASGPSFNAPQHFGDGTRLSIL.